This T cell receptor (beta chain) came from a study of blood T cells in healthy people across ages. The study, taken as a whole, reports: Diversity was estimated from one million T cells, and these estimates were considered underestimates. Any changes in expanded clonotypes were possibly confounded, as donor CMV status remained unknown.

Worth noting for this clonotype: The antigen is undetermined.

Combining a sample-barcoded 5' primer with a J-beta primer mix, a second PCR ran for about 7 to 12 cycles. Every cDNA molecule carried a tag from a template-switch adaptor bearing 12 random nucleotides. TCRdb reprocessed the 5' RACE reads with MiXCR, giving one entry per CDR3 protein. The sample holds 500,000 to 550,000 distinct CDR3 sequences, about 25% seen once. V lost 5 bases to trimming and J lost 2 bases, with 18 bases between them. CDR3 length: 16 residues. This same sample was also taken into another study, of T cells of mothers and their children. As reported in that work: Three healthy Caucasian mothers, along with their six children, were the donors.

Specimen: blood. V usage is TRBV12-3 or TRBV12-4 and J usage is TRBJ1-2; possibly TRBD1 for D (5 bases). The sequence derives from a boy aged 5-17 years in good health. CDR3 residues: CASSPGGTHLNYGYTF. CDR3 DNA sequence: TGTGCCAGCAGTCCCGGGGGGACCCACTTAAACTATGGCTACACCTTC.